The rows below give T cell receptor beta chains drawn from one sample of a study of metastatic and nonmetastatic thyroid tumors. TCRdb ran MiXCR on the PCR reads. The sample lists tens of thousands of clones; approximately 22% were seen once. Sequences were obtained from adjacent normal tissue. Receptors originate from a female donor with papillary thyroid cancer or a benign thyroid nodule (not recorded which). Some clones in this sample may be carry-over from other donors' samples. Both conserved end residues are part of each CDR3. D genes are given only for firm matches. Size is stated for part of the rows, as once, few or many counts, or as a class when the clone is expanded.

size | J | V | length | D | CDR3 | DNA
medium-sized | TRBJ1-2 | TRBV6-1 | 16 | NA | CASQALTTTDSYGYTF | TGTGCCAGCCAAGCCCTTACTACGACAGACTCCTATGGCTACACCTTC
NA | TRBJ1-2 | TRBV7-2 | 14 | NA | CASTLGGQSYGYTF | TGTGCCAGCACTCTAGGTGGACAGAGCTATGGCTACACCTTC
many | TRBJ2-7 | TRBV9 | 15 | NA | CASSVGEERYYEQYF | TGTGCCAGCAGCGTAGGGGAAGAAAGGTACTACGAGCAGTACTTC
medium-sized | TRBJ2-1 | TRBV6-1 | 12 | NA | CASSQGTGEQFF | TGTGCCAGCAGTCAGGGGACCGGTGAGCAGTTCTTC
NA | TRBJ1-4 | TRBV9 | 14 | NA | CASSVSGSNEKLSF | TGTGCCAGCAGCGTCTCCGGGTCTAATGAAAAACTGTCTTTT
NA | TRBJ2-7 | TRBV11-2 | 16 | NA | CASSLGSGALSYEQYF | TGTGCCAGCAGCTTAGGATCGGGAGCCTTATCCTACGAGCAGTACTTC
few | TRBJ2-3 | TRBV24-1 | 20 | TRBD2 | CATRSKGLAGVSRLADTQYF | TGTGCCACCCGGTCGAAGGGTCTAGCGGGAGTTAGTAGGCTCGCAGATACGCAGTATTTT
many | TRBJ2-5 | TRBV19 | 12 | NA | CASSNREETQYF | TGTGCCAGTAGTAACAGGGAAGAGACCCAGTACTTC
many | TRBJ2-3 | TRBV20-1 | 14 | NA | CSARDQGYTDTQYF | TGCAGTGCTAGAGATCAAGGTTACACAGATACGCAGTATTTT
few | TRBJ2-6 | TRBV6-2/TRBV6-3 | 18 | TRBD1 | CASSYRDRGLRGANVLTF | TGTGCCAGCAGTTACCGGGACAGGGGCCTTAGGGGGGCAAACGTCCTGACCTTC
NA | TRBJ2-7 | TRBV20-1 | 16 | TRBD1 | CSARAPGQDFSYEQYF | TGCAGTGCTAGAGCACCGGGACAGGACTTCTCCTACGAGCAGTACTTC
NA | TRBJ1-4 | TRBV28 | 13 | NA | CASNGLLDEKLFF | TGTGCCAGCAATGGACTGTTAGATGAAAAACTGTTTTTT
many | TRBJ1-1 | TRBV29-1 | 12 | NA | CSVTTGNTEAFF | TGCAGCGTTACCACAGGGAACACTGAAGCTTTCTTT
many | TRBJ1-2 | TRBV18 | 15 | TRBD1 | CASSPTLQGPYGYTF | TGTGCCAGCTCACCCACCCTACAGGGGCCCTATGGCTACACCTTC
medium-sized | TRBJ2-7 | TRBV20-1 | 12 | NA | CSARVDGYEQYF | TGCAGTGCTAGAGTGGACGGCTACGAGCAGTACTTC
many | TRBJ2-7 | TRBV19 | 14 | NA | CASSSPLTGYEQYF | TGTGCCAGTAGTTCACCTTTAACAGGCTACGAGCAGTACTTC
few | TRBJ1-6 | TRBV15 | 14 | NA | CATSRGMENSPLHF | TGTGCCACCAGCAGAGGCATGGAAAATTCACCCCTCCACTTT